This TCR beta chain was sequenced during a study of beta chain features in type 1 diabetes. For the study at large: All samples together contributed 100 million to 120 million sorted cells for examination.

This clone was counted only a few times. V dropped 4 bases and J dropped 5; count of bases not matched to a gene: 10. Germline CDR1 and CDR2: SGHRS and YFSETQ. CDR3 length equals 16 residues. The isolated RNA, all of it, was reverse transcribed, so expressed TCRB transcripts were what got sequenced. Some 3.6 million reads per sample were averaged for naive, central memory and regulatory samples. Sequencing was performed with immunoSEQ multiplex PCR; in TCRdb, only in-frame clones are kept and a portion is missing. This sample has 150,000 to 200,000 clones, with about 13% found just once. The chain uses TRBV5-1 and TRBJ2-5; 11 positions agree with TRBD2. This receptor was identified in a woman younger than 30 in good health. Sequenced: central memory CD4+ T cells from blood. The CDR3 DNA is TGCGCCAGCAGCATAATAGCGGGAGGGCCAGGGGAGACCCAGTACTTC. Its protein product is CASSIIAGGPGETQYF.